This T cell receptor (beta chain) was profiled in a study of T cells in Graves' hyperthyroidism and ophthalmopathy. Broader study findings: Expanded thyroid clonotypes (above 0.001) were mostly also found in blood.

Template material for amplifying TCR beta CDR3 regions consisted of RNA transcripts. First-round RT-PCR of the TCR CDR3 relied on the HTBI primer set. TCRdb processed the multiplex PCR reads anew with MiXCR; each CDR3 protein has one entry. The sample carries roughly 580,000 distinct CDR3 sequences, 46% recorded once. Stable Graves' hyperthyroidism denoted no ophthalmopathy progression over 18 months. Exclusion of a patient resulted from uncontrolled infection, other autoimmune disease, pregnancy or lactation. V dropped 8 bases and J dropped 1; count of bases not matched to a gene: 8. The CDR3 sequence is 15 residues long. CDR1 is MNHNS, CDR2 SASEGT, per germline. This clonotype came up a few times. Antigen: not known.

The clonotype was recovered from a woman younger than 35 with Graves' hyperthyroidism. Specimen: peripheral blood or thyroid tissue (not recorded which). This chain links TRBV6-1 with TRBJ1-2; 9 bases are shared with TRBD1. The CDR3 coding sequence is TGTGCCAGCCGAATCAGGACAGGGGTTAACTATGGCTACACCTTC. Amino acids: CASRIRTGVNYGYTF.